This entry describes one T cell receptor beta chain. A sample-barcoded 5' primer and a J-beta primer mix were used in a second PCR of roughly 6 to 11 cycles. TCRdb passed the 5' RACE reads through MiXCR, listing each CDR3 protein once. The data hold about 720,000 distinct CDR3 sequences, with about a fifth observed a single time. The record originates from a study of blood T cells in healthy people across ages. Per the germline V gene, CDR1 is SGHRS and CDR2 is YFSETQ. The CDR3 length is 15 residues. The chain carries TRBV5-1 and TRBJ2-5; TRBD1 matches at 9 bases. TRBJ2-7 matches the DNA end more closely, so the J call is doubtful. The receptor was derived from a man between 65 and 80 years old in good health. Sequencing was done on a sample of blood. The CDR3 coding sequence is TGCGCCAGCACCTCCGGGACAGGGCCTTTTACCGAGCAGTACTTC. As protein: CASTSGTGPFTEQYF.